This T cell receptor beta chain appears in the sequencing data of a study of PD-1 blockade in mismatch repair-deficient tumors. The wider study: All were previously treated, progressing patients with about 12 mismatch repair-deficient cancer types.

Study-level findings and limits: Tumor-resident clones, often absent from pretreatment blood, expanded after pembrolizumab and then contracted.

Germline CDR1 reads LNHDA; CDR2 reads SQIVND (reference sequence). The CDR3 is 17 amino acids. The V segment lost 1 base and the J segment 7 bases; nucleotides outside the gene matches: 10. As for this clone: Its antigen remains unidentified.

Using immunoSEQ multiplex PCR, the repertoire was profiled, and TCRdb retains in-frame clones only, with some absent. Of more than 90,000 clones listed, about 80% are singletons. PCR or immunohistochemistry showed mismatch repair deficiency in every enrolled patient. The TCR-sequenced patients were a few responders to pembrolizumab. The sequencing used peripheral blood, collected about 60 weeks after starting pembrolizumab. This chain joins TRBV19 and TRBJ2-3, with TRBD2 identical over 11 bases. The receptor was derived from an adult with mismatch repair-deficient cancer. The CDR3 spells CASSIGQTSGDSNTQYF. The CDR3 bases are TGTGCCAGTAGTATAGGGCAGACTAGCGGGGACTCTAATACGCAGTATTTT.